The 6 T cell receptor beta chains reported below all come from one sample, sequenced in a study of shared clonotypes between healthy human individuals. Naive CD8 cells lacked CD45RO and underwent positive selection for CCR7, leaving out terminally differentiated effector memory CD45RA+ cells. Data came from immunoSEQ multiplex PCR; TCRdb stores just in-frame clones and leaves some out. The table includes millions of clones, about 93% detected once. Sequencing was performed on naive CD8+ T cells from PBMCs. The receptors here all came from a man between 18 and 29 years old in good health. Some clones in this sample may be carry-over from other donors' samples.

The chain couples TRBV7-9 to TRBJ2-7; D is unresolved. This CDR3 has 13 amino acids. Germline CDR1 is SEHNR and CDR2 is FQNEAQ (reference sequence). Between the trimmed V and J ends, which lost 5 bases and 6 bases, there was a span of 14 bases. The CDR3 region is CASSQGGVPEQYF. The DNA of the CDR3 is TGTGCCAGCAGCCAAGGTGGGGTTCCCGAGCAGTACTTC. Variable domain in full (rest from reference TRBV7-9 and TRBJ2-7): DTGVSQNPRHKITKRGQNVTFRCDPISEHNRLYWYRQTLGQGPEFLTYFQNEAQLEKSRLLSDRFSAERPKGSFSTLEIQRTEQGDSAMYLCASSQGGVPEQYFGPGTRLTVT.

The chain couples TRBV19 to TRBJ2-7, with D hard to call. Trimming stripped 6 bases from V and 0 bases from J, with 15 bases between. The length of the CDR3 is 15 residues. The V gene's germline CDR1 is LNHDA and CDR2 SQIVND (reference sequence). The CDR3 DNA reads TGTGCCAGTAGCCCCGCCGGGCAGGCCTCCTACGAGCAGTACTTC. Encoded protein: CASSPAGQASYEQYF. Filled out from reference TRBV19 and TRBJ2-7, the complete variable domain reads DGGITQSPKYLFRKEGQNVTLSCEQNLNHDAMYWYRQDPGQGLRLIYYSQIVNDFQKGDIAEGYSVSREKKESFPLTVTSAQKNPTAFYLCASSPAGQASYEQYFGPGTRLTVT.

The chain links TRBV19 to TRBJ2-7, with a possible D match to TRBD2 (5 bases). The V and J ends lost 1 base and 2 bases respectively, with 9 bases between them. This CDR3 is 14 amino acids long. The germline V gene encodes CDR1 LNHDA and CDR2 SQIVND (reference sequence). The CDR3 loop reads CASSIVGVAYEQYF. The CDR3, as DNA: TGTGCCAGTAGTATAGTGGGAGTCGCCTACGAGCAGTACTTC. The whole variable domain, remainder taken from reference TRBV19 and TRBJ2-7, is DGGITQSPKYLFRKEGQNVTLSCEQNLNHDAMYWYRQDPGQGLRLIYYSQIVNDFQKGDIAEGYSVSREKKESFPLTVTSAQKNPTAFYLCASSIVGVAYEQYFGPGTRLTVT.

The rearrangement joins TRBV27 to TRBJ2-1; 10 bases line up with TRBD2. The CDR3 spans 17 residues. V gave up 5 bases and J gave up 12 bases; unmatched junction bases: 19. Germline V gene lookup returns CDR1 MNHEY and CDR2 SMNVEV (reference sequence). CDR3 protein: CASSLLTGLASEEGQFF. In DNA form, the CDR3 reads TGTGCCAGCAGTCTTCTAACGGGACTAGCGTCCGAAGAGGGGCAGTTCTTC.

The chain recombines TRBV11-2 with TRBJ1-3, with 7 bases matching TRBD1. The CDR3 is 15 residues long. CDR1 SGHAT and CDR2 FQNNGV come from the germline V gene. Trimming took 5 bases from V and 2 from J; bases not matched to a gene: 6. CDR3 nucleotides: TGTGCCAGCAGCAAAGACAGGGACCCTGGAAACACCATATATTTT. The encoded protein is CASSKDRDPGNTIYF.

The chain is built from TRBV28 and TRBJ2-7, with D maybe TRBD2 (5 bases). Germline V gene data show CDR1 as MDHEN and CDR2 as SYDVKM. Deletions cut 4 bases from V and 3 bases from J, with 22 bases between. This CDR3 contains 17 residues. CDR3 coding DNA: TGTGCCAGCAGTTCCCGCCTCGCATTGTTTGGGAGCTACGAGCAGTACTTC. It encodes CASSSRLALFGSYEQYF.